This section outlines one TCR beta chain sequence together with its context. There is no known antigen for this receptor. Base qualities are not at hand, and no much larger clone is one base apart. These data originate in a study of shared clonotypes between healthy human individuals (dated by TCRdb to 2019 to 2021). The study in broad terms: A few men and two women, aged 18 to 49 years, made up the cohort. Blood TCR repertoires of five healthy adults were deeply sequenced to estimate repertoire size and the extent of clonotype sharing between individuals. Libraries were prepared and TCR repertoires were sequenced by different laboratories using diverse techniques, in order to increase sequencing depth and limit assay-specific biases. Each donor's leukapheresis produced roughly between roughly 0.85 and 9.5 billion PBMCs. For each donor, CD4 naive and CD4 memory were each given three plates, CD8 naive was given two plates, and CD8 memory was given one plate.

Healthy HIV-negative adults with no recently reported acute infections or vaccinations were included as donors. Every donor was a Caucasian adult living in Nashville, Tennessee, USA. CD4+ T cells were enriched through magnetic negative selection, after which naive cells were positively selected on CD45RA and the remaining negative fraction served as the memory subset. After blood collection by leukapheresis, PBMCs were isolated using Ficoll-Histopaque density gradient centrifugation and then cryopreserved in the vapor phase of liquid nitrogen. Analytical flow cytometry was used to check the purity and quantity of every magnetically sorted T cell population. Genomic DNA was isolated from each sorted fraction and quantified by UV absorbance on a Nanodrop 2000c. Taken from the germline V gene (reference sequence), the CDR1 and CDR2 loops are LNHDA and SQIVND. V is trimmed back by 4 bases and J by 5 bases, and the junction contains 15 bases that no gene match accounts for. Spanning cysteine to phenylalanine, the CDR3 consists of 17 amino acids. The read is trimmed to its CDR3 DNA, 51 bases read in frame from base 1.

Study-wide findings and limitations: Because the study included only a small number of donors, the genetic and exposure-history diversity represented was limited. When four donors were compared, the shared fraction of clonotypes was around 5% for naive CD4, 3.5% to 4% for naive CD8, 2% to 2.5% for memory CD4, and 0.4% for memory CD8. Estimated clonotype richness was generally larger for naive than for memory subsets. Rarefaction of sorted-subset datasets indicated incomplete sequencing despite the large sequencing depth. Pairwise subsampling indicated that sequencing depth was expected to affect the degree of clonotype sharing among donors. Only blood was sampled, and tissue TCR repertoires likely differ from those in blood. Compared with non-shared clonotypes, the clonotypes found in all four sorted-subset donors had higher generation probabilities.

TCR CDR3 regions were amplified from genomic DNA by multiplex PCR using the deep immunoSEQ assay. Extracted genomic DNA from each cell subset was distributed evenly across all wells of several immunoSEQ 96-well plates, and each plate was treated as a replicate. For sorted subsets, around 200 ng genomic DNA, equal to about 30,000 T cell genomes, was loaded into each replicate PCR. Purified libraries were measured with a Qubit 3.0 fluorometer, size-checked on a Bioanalyzer 2100, and measured again with the KAPA Library Quantification kit. Every immunoSEQ 96-well plate was sequenced on a dedicated single-read 150-cycle Illumina NextSeq 550 flow cell. Turning to the authors' computational methods: Because the immunoSEQ output held only junctional sequences and lacked quality scores, the filtering could not match the filtering applied to full-length reads. To assign V/J genes and CDR3, sequences were annotated using PyIR, a Python wrapper for IgBLAST v1.9, with IMGT germline references. Reads with weak V/J assignments (E-value above 1e-6), missing CDR3, stop codons, out-of-frame junctions, or ambiguous translated residues were removed. V3J clonotypes were defined by identical inferred V gene, J gene, and CDR3 amino acid sequence. Percentage overlap between repertoires was calculated by dividing the number of shared unique clonotypes by the size of the smaller repertoire. RTK rarefaction, the Chao1 estimator, and Recon v2.1 estimates of unobserved clonotypes were used to assess repertoire richness. Generation probabilities were computed with OLGA for all TCRbeta clonotypes obtained by the gDNA method from several donors. This immuneACCESS table, as held by TCRdb, lists in-frame sequences with V and J called but not all clones. Of the missing ones, under half trace to an unresolved V gene in checked studies; the others have no known cause. From that table come the V and J calls and clone size; the DNA was used to work out D and trimming. The sample table lists 600,000 to 750,000 clones, less than 80% of them with a count of one. About 2% of the sample is in the top ten clones.

Sequenced sample: memory CD4+ T cells sorted from blood. The cell subset or site label, read with the paper, signifies: CD45RA-negative fraction. The receptor chain draws on TRBV19 and TRBJ2-3; 7 junctional bases match TRBD2. This sequence was found in a woman in her thirties in good health. The CDR3 corresponds to CASSNPWSAGAGDTQYF. The bases read TGTGCCAGTAGTAACCCCTGGTCGGCGGGAGCTGGAGATACGCAGTATTTT.